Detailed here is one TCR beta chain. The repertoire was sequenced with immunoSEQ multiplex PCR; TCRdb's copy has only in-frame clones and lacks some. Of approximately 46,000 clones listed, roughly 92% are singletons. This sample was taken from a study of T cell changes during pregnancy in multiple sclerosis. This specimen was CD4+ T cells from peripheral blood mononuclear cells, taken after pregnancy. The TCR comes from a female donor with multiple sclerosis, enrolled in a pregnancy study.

DNA of the CDR3: TGTGCCAGCAGTTTAGGGACAGGGTCTAACTATGGCTACACCTTC. Translating it yields CASSLGTGSNYGYTF. The chain uses TRBV28 and TRBJ1-2, with 9 nucleotides matching TRBD1. After removal of 2 bases from V and 0 bases from J, the junction contained 1 base not matched to a gene. Germline V lookup: CDR1 MDHEN, CDR2 SYDVKM. The CDR3 loop spans 15 amino acids.